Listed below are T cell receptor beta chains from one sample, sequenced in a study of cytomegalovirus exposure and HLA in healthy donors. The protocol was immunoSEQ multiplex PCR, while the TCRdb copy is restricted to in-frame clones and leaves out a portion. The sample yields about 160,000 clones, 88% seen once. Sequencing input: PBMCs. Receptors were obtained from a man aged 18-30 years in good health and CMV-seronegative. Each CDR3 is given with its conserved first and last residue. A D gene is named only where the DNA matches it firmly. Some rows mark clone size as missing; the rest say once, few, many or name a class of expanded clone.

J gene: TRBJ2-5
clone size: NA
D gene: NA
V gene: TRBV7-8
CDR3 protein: CASSPRGNQETQYF
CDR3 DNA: TGTGCCAGCAGCCCTAGGGGCAACCAAGAGACCCAGTACTTC

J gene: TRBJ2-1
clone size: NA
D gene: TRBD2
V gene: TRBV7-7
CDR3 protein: CASSFSPGLAEYNEQFF
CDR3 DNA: TGTGCTAGCAGCTTTAGCCCGGGACTAGCGGAATACAATGAGCAGTTCTTC

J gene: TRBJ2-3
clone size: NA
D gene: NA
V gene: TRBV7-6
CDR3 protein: CAIEVKQGTDTQYF
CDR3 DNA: TGTGCCATCGAAGTCAAGCAGGGCACAGATACGCAGTATTTT

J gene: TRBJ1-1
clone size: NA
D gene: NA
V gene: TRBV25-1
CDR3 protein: CATSGHQKGGTEAFF
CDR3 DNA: TGTGCCACCTCGGGACACCAAAAAGGGGGAACTGAAGCTTTCTTT

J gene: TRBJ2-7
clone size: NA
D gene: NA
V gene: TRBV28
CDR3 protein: CASSLGGPGWEQYF
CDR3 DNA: TGTGCCAGCAGTTTGGGGGGTCCGGGGTGGGAGCAGTACTTC

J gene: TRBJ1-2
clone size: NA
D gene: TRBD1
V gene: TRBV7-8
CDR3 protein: CASSQGQGAFNYGYTF
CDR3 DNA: TGTGCCAGCAGCCAGGGACAGGGAGCCTTTAACTATGGCTACACCTTC

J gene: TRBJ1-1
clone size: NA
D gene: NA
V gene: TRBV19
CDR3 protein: CASRSPRTGTEAFF
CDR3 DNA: TGTGCCAGTAGAAGCCCCAGAACGGGCACTGAAGCTTTCTTT

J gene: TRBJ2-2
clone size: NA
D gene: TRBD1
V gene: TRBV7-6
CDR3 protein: CASSRDRGTGELFF
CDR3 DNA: TGTGCCAGCAGTAGGGACAGGGGGACCGGGGAGCTGTTTTTT

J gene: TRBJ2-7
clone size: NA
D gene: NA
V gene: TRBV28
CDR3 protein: CASSLRGRDEQYF
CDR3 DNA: TGTGCCAGCAGTTTACGGGGTCGCGACGAGCAGTACTTC

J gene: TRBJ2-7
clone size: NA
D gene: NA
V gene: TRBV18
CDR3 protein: CASSHARSSYEQYF
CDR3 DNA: TGTGCCAGCTCACACGCCCGGAGCTCCTACGAGCAGTACTTC

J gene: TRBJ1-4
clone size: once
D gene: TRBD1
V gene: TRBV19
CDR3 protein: CASSLRDRGEKLFF
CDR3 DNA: TGTGCCAGTAGCCTCCGGGACAGGGGGGAAAAACTGTTTTTT

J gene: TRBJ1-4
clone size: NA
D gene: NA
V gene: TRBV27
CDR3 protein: CASSYQGGNEKLFF
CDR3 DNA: TGTGCCAGTTCTTATCAGGGAGGCAATGAAAAACTGTTTTTT

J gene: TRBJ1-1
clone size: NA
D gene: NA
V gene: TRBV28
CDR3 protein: CASSYWKESLGTEAFF
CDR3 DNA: TGTGCCAGCAGTTATTGGAAGGAGAGTTTGGGCACTGAAGCTTTCTTT

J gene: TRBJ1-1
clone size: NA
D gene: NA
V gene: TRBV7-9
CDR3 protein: CASSLGQPYTEAFF
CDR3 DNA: TGTGCCAGCAGCCTAGGACAGCCTTACACTGAAGCTTTCTTT

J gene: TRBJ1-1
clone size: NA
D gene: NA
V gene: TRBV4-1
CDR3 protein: CASSQDWRISRGTEAFF
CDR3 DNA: TGCGCCAGCAGCCAAGATTGGCGGATCTCCCGCGGCACTGAAGCTTTCTTT

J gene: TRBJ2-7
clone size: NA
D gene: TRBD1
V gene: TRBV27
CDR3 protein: CASSLGGNWYEQYF
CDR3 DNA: TGTGCCAGCAGCCTAGGGGGCAACTGGTACGAGCAGTACTTC

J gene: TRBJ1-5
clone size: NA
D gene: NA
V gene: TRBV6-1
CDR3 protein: CASSDDRGNNQPQHF
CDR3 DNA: TGTGCCAGCAGTGACGATCGAGGAAACAATCAGCCCCAGCATTTT

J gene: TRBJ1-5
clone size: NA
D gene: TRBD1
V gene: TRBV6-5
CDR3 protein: CASSYSRTGNRPQHF
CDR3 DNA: TGTGCCAGCAGTTACTCGCGGACAGGGAATCGGCCCCAGCATTTT

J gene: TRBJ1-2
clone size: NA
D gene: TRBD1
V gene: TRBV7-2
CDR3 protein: CASSLGQGEGYTF
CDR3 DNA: TGTGCCAGCAGCTTAGGACAGGGAGAGGGCTACACCTTC

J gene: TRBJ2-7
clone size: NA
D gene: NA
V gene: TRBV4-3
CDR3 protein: CASSQSLLGSSYEQYF
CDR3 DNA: TGCGCCAGCAGCCAGAGTCTTCTCGGGTCCTCCTACGAGCAGTACTTC

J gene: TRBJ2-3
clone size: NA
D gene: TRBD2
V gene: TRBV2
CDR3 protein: CASTRAGGLDTQYF
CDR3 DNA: TGTGCCAGCACTCGAGCGGGAGGGTTGGATACGCAGTATTTT

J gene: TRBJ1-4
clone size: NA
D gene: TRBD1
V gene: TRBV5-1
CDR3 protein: CASSRQGVDEKLFF
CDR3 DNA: TGCGCCAGCAGCCGACAGGGGGTGGATGAAAAACTGTTTTTT

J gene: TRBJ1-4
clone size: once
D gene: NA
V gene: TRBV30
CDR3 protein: CAWGPGASEKLFF
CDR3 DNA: TGTGCCTGGGGTCCAGGGGCTAGTGAAAAACTGTTTTTT